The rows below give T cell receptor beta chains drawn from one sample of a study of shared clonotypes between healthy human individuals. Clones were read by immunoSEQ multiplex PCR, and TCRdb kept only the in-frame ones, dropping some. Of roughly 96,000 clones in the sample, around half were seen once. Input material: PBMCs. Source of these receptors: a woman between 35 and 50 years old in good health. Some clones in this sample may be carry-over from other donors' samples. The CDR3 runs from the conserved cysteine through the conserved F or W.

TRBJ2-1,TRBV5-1,CASSLVSSGRRGNEQFF
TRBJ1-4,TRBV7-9,CASSFGTVDEKLFF
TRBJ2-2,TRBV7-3,CASSLRGRLAGNTGELFF
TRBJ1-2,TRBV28,CASRGTGRLVGYTF
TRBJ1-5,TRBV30,CAWSVGQGTQPQHF
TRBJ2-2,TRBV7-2,CASSYRDRLTAGELFF
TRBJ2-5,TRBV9,CASSVGAHDQETQYF
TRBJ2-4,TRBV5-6,CASSALIRDRGNIQYF
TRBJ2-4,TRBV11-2,CASSLEGLATNIQYF
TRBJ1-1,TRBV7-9,CASSPNLGAGNTEAFF
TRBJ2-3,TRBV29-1,CSVENRHLDADTQYF
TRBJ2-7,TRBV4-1,CASSQVVGQNYEQYF
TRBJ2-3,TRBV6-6,CASSYSSSDTQYF
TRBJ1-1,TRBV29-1,CSVGDGLAEAFF
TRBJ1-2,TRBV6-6,CASSPRTAIYGYTF
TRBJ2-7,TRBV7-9,CASSGQGLVYEQYF
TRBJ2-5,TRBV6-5,CASRRTSGSGETQYF
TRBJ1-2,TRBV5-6,CASSDLGQGLNYGYTF
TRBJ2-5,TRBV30,CAWSQIKETQYF
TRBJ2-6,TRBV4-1,CASSSELGANVLTF
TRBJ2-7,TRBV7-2,CASSPPGDISYEQYF
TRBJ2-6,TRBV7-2,CASTYSGANVLTF
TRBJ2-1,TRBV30,CAWSGLGIGNEQFF
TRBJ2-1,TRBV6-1,CASSEVQGASNEQFF
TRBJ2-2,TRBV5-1,CASSTGQGHTGELFF
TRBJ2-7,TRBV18,CASSPPQGSRRQYF
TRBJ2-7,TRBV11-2,CASSMGSSYEQYF
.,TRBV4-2,CASSLDTGGAYEQYF
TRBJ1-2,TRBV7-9,CASSPAWQNYGYTF
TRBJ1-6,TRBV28,CASSSSDGTGVSPLHF
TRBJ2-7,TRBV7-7,CASSRLWVF
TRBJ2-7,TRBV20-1,CSADRGREQYF
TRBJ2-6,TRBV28,CASSLITGKLTF
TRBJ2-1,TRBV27,CASSLMGTTYNEQFF
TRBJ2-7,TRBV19,CASSKPSSYEQYF
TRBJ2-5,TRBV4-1,CASRDRTGKEETQYF
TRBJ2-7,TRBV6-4,CASSDSPGQGDYEQYF
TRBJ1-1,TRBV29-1,CSVWAGRSTEAFF
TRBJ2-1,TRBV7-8,CASKGLYNEQFF
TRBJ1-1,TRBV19,CASSTRAGTEAFF
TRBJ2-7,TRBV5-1,CASSFQPVGEGEQYF
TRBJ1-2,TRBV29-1,CSGLTGINYGYTF
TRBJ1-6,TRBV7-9,CASSLGGGAGSPLHF
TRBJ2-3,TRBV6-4,CASSDLSGDADTQYF
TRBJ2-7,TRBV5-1,CASSLRSEAGSSYEQYF
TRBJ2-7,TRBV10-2,CASSDGGSPILSYEQYF
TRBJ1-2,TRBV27,CASSFSLTGNCGYTF
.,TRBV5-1,CASSRGLIDEQYF
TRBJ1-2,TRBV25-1,CASSWSGESGYTF
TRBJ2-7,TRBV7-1,CASSLGYAPSYEQYF
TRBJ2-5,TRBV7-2,CASSLVVLAGIETQYF
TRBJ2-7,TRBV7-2,CASSLSSGDLYEQYF
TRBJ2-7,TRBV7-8,CASSYTASGSSYEQYF
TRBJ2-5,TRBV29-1,CSGRDRLGETQYF
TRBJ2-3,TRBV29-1,CSVGGTSGHTDTQYF